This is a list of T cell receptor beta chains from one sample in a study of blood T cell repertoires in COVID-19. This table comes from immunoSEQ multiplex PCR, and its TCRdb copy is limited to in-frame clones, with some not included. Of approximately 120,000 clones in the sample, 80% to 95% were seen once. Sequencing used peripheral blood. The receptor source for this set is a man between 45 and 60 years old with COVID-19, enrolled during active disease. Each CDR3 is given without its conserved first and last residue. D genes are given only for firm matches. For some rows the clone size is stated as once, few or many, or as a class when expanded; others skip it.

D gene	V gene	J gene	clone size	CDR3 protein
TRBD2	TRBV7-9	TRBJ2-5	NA	ASSSGLAGETQY
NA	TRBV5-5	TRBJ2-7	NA	ASSSLQAAYEQY
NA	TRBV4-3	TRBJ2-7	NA	ASSQEGGLRYEQY
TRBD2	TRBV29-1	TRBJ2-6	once	SVRTSGNNVLT
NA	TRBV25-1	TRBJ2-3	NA	ASSLQGTDTQY
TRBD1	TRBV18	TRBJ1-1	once	ASSPPNRGRWTEAF
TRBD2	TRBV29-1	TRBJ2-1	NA	SVDEASGSQKF
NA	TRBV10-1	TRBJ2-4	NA	ATPPGPEVKNIQY
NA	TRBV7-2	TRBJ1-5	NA	ASSSGFVQPQH
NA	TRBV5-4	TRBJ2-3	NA	ASSFYGRVTDTQY
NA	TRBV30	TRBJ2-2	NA	ASTGTGELF
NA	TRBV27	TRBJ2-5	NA	ASSRQETQY
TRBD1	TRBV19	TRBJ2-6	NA	ASQGVYAGANVLT
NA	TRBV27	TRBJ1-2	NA	ASSLSQAHYGYT
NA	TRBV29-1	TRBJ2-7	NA	SVERGGDEQY
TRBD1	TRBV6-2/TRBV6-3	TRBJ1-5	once	ASSYLGDRANQPQH
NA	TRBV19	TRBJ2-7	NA	ASSSQGTALGEQY
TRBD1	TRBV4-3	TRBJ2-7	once	ASSQRQGFGEQY
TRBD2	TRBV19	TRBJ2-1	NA	ASSMFRTSGVYNEQF
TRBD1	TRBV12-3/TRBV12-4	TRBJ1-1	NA	ASTQTGGEAF
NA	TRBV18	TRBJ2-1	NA	ASSPPAGWDEQF
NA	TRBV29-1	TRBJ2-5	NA	SVTRSETQY
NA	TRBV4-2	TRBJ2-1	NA	ASSQVAGDRYNEQF
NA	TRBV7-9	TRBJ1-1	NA	ASSLAPGQEAF
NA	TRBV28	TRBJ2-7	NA	ASSSGSNEQY
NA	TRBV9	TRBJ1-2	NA	ASSVGGGYGYT
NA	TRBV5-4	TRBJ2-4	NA	ASSGAGGNIQY
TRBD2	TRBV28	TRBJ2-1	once	ASRGAGEGYNEQF
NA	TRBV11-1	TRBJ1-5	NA	ASSLADNQPQH
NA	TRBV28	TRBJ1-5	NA	ASSFLGAAQEPQH
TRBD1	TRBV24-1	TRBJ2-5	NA	ATSDYLGQGQETQY
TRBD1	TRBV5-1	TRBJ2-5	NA	ASSPQTGVRETQY
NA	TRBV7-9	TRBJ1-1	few	ASSFAAEAF
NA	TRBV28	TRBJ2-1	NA	ASSLFVGLPSSYNEQF
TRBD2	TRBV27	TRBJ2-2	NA	ASSSPGLAGGTGELF
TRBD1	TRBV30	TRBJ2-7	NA	ALQGAHEQY
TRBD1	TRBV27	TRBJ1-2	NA	ASSLIGGYGYT
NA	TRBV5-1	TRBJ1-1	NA	ASSLQEGEAF
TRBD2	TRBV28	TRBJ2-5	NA	ASSGLARQETQY
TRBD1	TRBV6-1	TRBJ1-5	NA	ASSEQTGASNQPQH
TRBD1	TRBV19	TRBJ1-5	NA	ASSSTGDQPQH
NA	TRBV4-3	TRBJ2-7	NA	ASSHNRGTPYEQY
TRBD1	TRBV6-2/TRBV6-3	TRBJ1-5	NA	ASSFTGDNQPQH
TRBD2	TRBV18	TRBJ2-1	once	ASSPAGAPNEQF
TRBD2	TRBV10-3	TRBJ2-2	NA	AISGLAGVTGELF
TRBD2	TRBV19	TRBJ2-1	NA	ASSVAGGGDEQF
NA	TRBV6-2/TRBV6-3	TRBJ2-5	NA	ASSYGSLWRRETQY
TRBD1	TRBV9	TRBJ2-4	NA	ASSVAGQGADIQY
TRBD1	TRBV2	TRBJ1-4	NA	ASSGQGATNEKLF
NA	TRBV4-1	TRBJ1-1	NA	ASSQVSRGMLMNTEAF
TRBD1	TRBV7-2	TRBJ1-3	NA	ASSQDRGNTIY
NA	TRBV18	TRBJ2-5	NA	ASSPVGGIQETQY
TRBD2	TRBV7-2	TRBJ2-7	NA	ASSLVGTRIEQY
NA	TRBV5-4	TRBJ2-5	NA	ASSLLKTPQETQY
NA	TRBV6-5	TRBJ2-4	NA	ASSSGGLAKNIQY
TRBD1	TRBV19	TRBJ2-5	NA	ASSIPQGETQY
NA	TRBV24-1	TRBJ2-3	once	ATSSIFGRGTTDTQY
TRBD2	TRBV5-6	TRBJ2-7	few	ASSLNGGRPEQY